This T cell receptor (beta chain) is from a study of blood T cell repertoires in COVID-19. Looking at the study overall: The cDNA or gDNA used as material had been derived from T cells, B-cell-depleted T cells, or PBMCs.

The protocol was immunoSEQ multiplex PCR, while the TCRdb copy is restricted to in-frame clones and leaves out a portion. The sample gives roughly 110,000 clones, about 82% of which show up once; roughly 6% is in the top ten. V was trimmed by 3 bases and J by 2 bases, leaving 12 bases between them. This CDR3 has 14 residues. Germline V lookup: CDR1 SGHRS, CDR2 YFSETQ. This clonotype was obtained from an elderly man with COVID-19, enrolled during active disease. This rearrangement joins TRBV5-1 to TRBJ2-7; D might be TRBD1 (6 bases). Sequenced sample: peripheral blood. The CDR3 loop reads CASSSSGVAYEQYF. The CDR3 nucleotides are TGCGCCAGCAGCTCATCAGGGGTCGCCTACGAGCAGTACTTC.